Here is one TCR beta chain with its context. The antigen is unknown. Produced via immunoSEQ multiplex PCR; TCRdb's table is partial and in-frame only. The data hold approximately 62,000 clones, with nearly 90% observed a single time. This sample stems from a study of OX40 agonist ivuxolimab in advanced cancers. Study-wide background: Given to patients was ivuxolimab, an agonistic anti-OX40 (CD134) antibody. Dose-escalation patients' cancers were hepatocellular carcinoma, melanoma, renal cell or head and neck cancer. Study-wide findings and caveats: Researchers did not establish what antigens the expanded peripheral T cells target.

The CDR3 length is 14 residues. Germline V gene data show CDR1 as MDHEN and CDR2 as SYDVKM. Trimming at V came to 4 bases and at J to 1 base, leaving 1 base not matched to a gene. The rearrangement joins TRBV28 to TRBJ2-5; 9 bases map to TRBD1. The sample in question was CD4+ or CD8+ T cells sorted from blood, obtained in a trial of the OX40 agonist ivuxolimab. This receptor was identified in an adult with an advanced solid tumor such as melanoma, head and neck, liver or kidney cancer. The DNA for the CDR3 is TGTGCCAGCAGTTCGGGACAGGGCCAAGAGACCCAGTACTTC. It is translated as CASSSGQGQETQYF. Full variable domain (outside the CDR3, taken from reference TRBV28 and TRBJ2-5): DVKVTQSSRYLVKRTGEKVFLECVQDMDHENMFWYRQDPGLGLRLIYFSYDVKMKEKGDIPEGYSVSREKKERFSLILESASTNQTSMYLCASSSGQGQETQYFGPGTRLLVL.